One sample yielded the 13 T cell receptor beta chains listed below, sequenced in a study of PD-1 blockade in classical Hodgkin lymphoma. Produced via immunoSEQ multiplex PCR; TCRdb's table is partial and in-frame only. The repertoire has under 5,000 clones, around 80% of them found once; the top ten carry roughly a third. Every one of the patients relapsed after autologous stem cell transplantation (brentuximab vedotin exposure was variable). The sequencing used peripheral blood mononuclear cells (PBMCs), collected at baseline. The receptors stem from a human donor with classical Hodgkin lymphoma.

This clone was recorded only once. This rearrangement joins TRBV6-5 to TRBJ2-5; 9 bases agree with TRBD1. The germline gives CDR1 MNHEY, CDR2 SVGAGI. CDR3 length: 15 residues. Unmatched junction bases numbered 7, after V lost 6 bases and J lost 2 bases. The CDR3 sequence is CASRPGQGGQETQYF. In DNA form, the CDR3 reads TGTGCCAGCAGACCGGGACAGGGAGGGCAAGAGACCCAGTACTTC.

The V call is TRBV15, the J call TRBJ2-7; the D is unclear. This CDR3 spans 13 amino acids. Per germline, CDR1 LNHNV and CDR2 YYDKDF (reference sequence). V lost 0 bases and J lost 6, with 9 bases in between. The CDR3 sequence: CATSRDQGGEQYF. The CDR3 DNA is TGTGCCACCAGCAGAGATCAAGGTGGCGAGCAGTACTTC.

The chain employs TRBV5-1 and TRBJ2-1; TRBD2 matches 8 bases. The CDR3 runs 17 residues. The V and J ends lost 4 bases and 0 bases, in that order; junction bases with no gene match: 9. Germline V lookup: CDR1 SGHRS, CDR2 YFSETQ. Written as DNA, the CDR3 is TGCGCCAGCAGCAACAGACTAGCGCCAAGCTCCTACAATGAGCAGTTCTTC. Its translation is CASSNRLAPSSYNEQFF.

This chain uses TRBV15 with TRBJ1-5; possible D gene TRBD1, 5 bases. V gave up 0 bases and J gave up 7 bases, with 13 bases separating them. The CDR3 contains 15 residues. Germline lookup yields CDR1 LNHNV and CDR2 YYDKDF (reference sequence). The CDR3, as DNA: TGTGCCACCAGCAGAGACCCAGGGTGGGGCCAGCCCCAGCATTTT. Translating gives CATSRDPGWGQPQHF.

The rearrangement links TRBV11-3 to TRBJ2-3, with a weak D call TRBD2 (5 bases). The CDR3 consists of 15 residues. Germline CDR1 and CDR2: SGHNT and YENEEA. The V end was cut by 5 bases, the J end by 6 bases, with 18 bases between. The DNA for the CDR3 is TGTGCCAGCAGCCCCGGGATTCTAAGCGGCGATACGCAGTATTTT. It is translated as CASSPGILSGDTQYF.

The chain uses TRBV7-9 and TRBJ1-6; TRBD1 aligns across 9 bases. Germline V lookup: CDR1 SEHNR, CDR2 FQNEAQ (reference sequence). This CDR3 has 15 amino acids. With V trimmed by 5 bases and J by 15 bases, 14 bases remained unmatched. CDR3 nucleotide sequence: TGTGCCAGCAGCCACCGGGACAGGGTCCCCCCAAGCCTCCACTTT. Protein: CASSHRDRVPPSLHF.

The rearrangement joins TRBV5-1 to TRBJ2-7; TRBD2 matches at 7 bases. This CDR3 comprises 15 residues. With 5 bases clipped from V and 3 bases from J, the junction kept 11 bases outside the gene matches. Looked up from germline, CDR1 is SGHRS and CDR2 is YFSETQ. As DNA, the CDR3 is TGCGCCAGCAGTCTCCGGGCCTCGGGGGGCTACGAGCAGTACTTC. Amino acids: CASSLRASGGYEQYF.

The chain carries TRBV4-2 and TRBJ1-5; tentatively, D is TRBD1 (6 bases). CDR1 is LGHNA, CDR2 YNFKEQ, per germline. The CDR3 loop spans 13 amino acids. Trimming left V 4 bases short and J 6 bases short, with 10 bases between. The CDR3, as DNA: TGTGCCAGCAGCCCTGAGGGGGGTCAGCCCCAGCATTTT. It yields the protein CASSPEGGQPQHF.

V usage is TRBV19 and J usage is TRBJ1-4; D not certain. Germline V gene lookup returns CDR1 LNHDA and CDR2 SQIVND (reference sequence). CDR3 length: 12 amino acids. Trimming took off 5 bases at V and 7 bases at J, with 8 bases between the two ends. The CDR3: CASSPGPEKLFF. The CDR3, as DNA: TGTGCCAGTAGTCCGGGCCCTGAAAAACTGTTTTTT.

The chain carries TRBV27 and TRBJ2-2; 9 positions match TRBD2. The CDR3 consists of 17 residues. Germline lookup yields CDR1 MNHEY and CDR2 SMNVEV (reference sequence). Trimming took 1 base from V and 1 from J; bases not matched to a gene: 4. The CDR3 DNA sequence: TGTGCCAGCAGTTTATGGCAACTAGCGGGGAACACCGGGGAGCTGTTTTTT. Translating it yields CASSLWQLAGNTGELFF.

This clone counts as medium-sized. J is TRBJ1-1 and V is TRBV25-1, with no clear D. Trimming stripped 3 bases from V and 0 bases from J, with 8 bases between. Germline V CDR1 and CDR2: MGHDK, SYGVNS. The CDR3 has 14 residues. The CDR3 DNA reads TGTGCCAGCAGTGACAGTGACATGAACACTGAAGCTTTCTTT. Protein sequence: CASSDSDMNTEAFF.

For this clone: Other DNA sequences from this sample encode an identical CDR3 as well. The chain is built from TRBV19 and TRBJ2-1; the D is unclear. With 1 base removed from V and 5 bases from J, the gap between germline ends came to 12 bases. CDR1 is LNHDA, CDR2 SQIVND, per germline (reference sequence). The CDR3 covers 15 residues. The CDR3 here is CASSIGILEHNEQFF. CDR3 coding DNA: TGTGCCAGTAGTATAGGGATACTGGAGCACAATGAGCAGTTCTTC.

This chain joins TRBV5-4 and TRBJ2-3, with a possible D match to TRBD1 (5 bases). The ends were cut back, 1 base at V and 3 bases at J, with 9 bases in the middle. The CDR3 extends over 14 amino acids. Germline loops: CDR1 SGHNT, CDR2 YYREEE (reference sequence). The chain's CDR3 is CASSLPSGTDTQYF. The DNA for the CDR3 is TGTGCCAGCAGCTTGCCGTCAGGGACAGATACGCAGTATTTT.